The rows below give T cell receptor beta chains drawn from one sample of a study of blood T cell repertoires in COVID-19. Sequencing was performed with immunoSEQ multiplex PCR; in TCRdb, only in-frame clones are kept and a portion is missing. Found here are some 250,000 clones, approximately 87% of them singletons; the top ten hold 6.2%. The source material was peripheral blood. The origin of the receptors is a man in his fifties or sixties with acute or convalescent COVID-19. The CDR3 runs from the conserved cysteine through the conserved F or W. A D gene is named only where the DNA matches it firmly. A clone size is listed for some rows: how often the clone was seen (once, few, many), or a class if it is expanded.

d_call,j_call,cdr3_length,v_call,clone_size,cdr3_nt,cdr3_aa
TRBD2,TRBJ2-4,19,TRBV11-3,-,TGTGCCAGCAGCGATTCGGCGCGGGAGGGCTCCCTAGCCAAAAACATTCAGTACTTC,CASSDSAREGSLAKNIQYF
-,TRBJ1-2,12,TRBV28,-,TGTGCCAGCAGCACTCATTGGTCTGGCTACACCTTC,CASSTHWSGYTF
TRBD1,TRBJ1-1,13,TRBV28,-,TGTGCCAGCAGAAAACAGGGGATCCCTGAAGCTTTCTTT,CASRKQGIPEAFF
TRBD1,TRBJ2-1,14,TRBV19,once,TGTGCCAGTTCAGACAGGGTACGCCACAATGAGCAGTTCTTC,CASSDRVRHNEQFF
-,TRBJ1-4,14,TRBV27,-,TGTGCCAGCAGTTTATCCGGGGTCGGGGAAAAACTGTTTTTT,CASSLSGVGEKLFF
-,TRBJ2-7,13,TRBV11-2,-,TGTGCCAGCAGTACAGAACCCACCTACGAGCAGTACTTC,CASSTEPTYEQYF
-,TRBJ1-5,14,TRBV7-2,-,TGTGCCAGCAGTCCCGGGACTGACATCAGCCTCCAGCATTTT,CASSPGTDISLQHF
-,TRBJ2-1,14,TRBV29-1,-,TGCAGCGTTGAAGGCCTAGCGTCGTACAATGAGCAGTTCTTC,CSVEGLASYNEQFF
-,TRBJ2-7,14,TRBV28,-,TGTGCCAGCAGTTATCCGGGACTCCCCTACGAGCAGTACTTC,CASSYPGLPYEQYF
-,TRBJ1-1,15,TRBV18,-,TGTGCCAGCTCACCGTTGGGGGCCGGGGACACTGAAGCTTTCTTT,CASSPLGAGDTEAFF
-,TRBJ2-7,11,TRBV28,once,TGTGCCACCCTAGGGGTTTACGAGCAGTACTTC,CATLGVYEQYF
TRBD1,TRBJ2-7,13,TRBV6-5,-,TGTGCCAGCAGCCGGGACAGGGACTACGAGCAGTACTTC,CASSRDRDYEQYF
TRBD2,TRBJ2-1,16,TRBV29-1,once,TGCAGCGTCAAACCTACAGCGGGAGGGCCTCGCAATGAGCAGTTCTTC,CSVKPTAGGPRNEQFF
TRBD1,TRBJ2-6,19,TRBV3-1/TRBV3-2,once,TGTGCCAGCAGCCAAGAGGGCAGGACAGGCATCTCTGGGGCCAACGTCCTGACTTTC,CASSQEGRTGISGANVLTF
TRBD2,TRBJ2-3,13,TRBV2,once,TGTGCCAGCAGCGGGAGGGGCACAGATACGCAGTATTTT,CASSGRGTDTQYF